This T cell receptor beta chain comes out of a study of PD-1 blockade in classical Hodgkin lymphoma. Background on the study: Nivolumab dosed at 3 mg/kg went to patients intravenously every 2 weeks.

The length of the CDR3 is 17 residues. J lost 6 bases, V lost 2 bases, and 13 bases had no gene match. Germline loops: CDR1 SQVTM, CDR2 ANQGSEA. This sample's time point: cycle 4 day 1 (C4D1), after less than seven weeks of nivolumab. All trial patients relapsed after autologous stem cell transplantation. Method: immunoSEQ multiplex PCR; TCRdb's copy keeps in-frame clones and lacks some. In the table there are over 70,000 clones, roughly nine tenths of which are singletons. This chain joins TRBV29-1 and TRBJ2-5, with 12 bases identical to TRBD1. The material was peripheral blood mononuclear cells (PBMCs), obtained before the fourth cycle of nivolumab. This TCR was recovered from a human donor with classical Hodgkin lymphoma. The CDR3 DNA reads TGCAGCGTTGAATCGGGGTGGGACAGGGGGCGAAGAAAGACCCAGTACTTC. Translating it yields CSVESGWDRGRRKTQYF.